This passage covers 23 T cell receptor beta chains from one sample sequenced in a study of cytomegalovirus exposure and HLA in healthy donors. Sequencing used immunoSEQ multiplex PCR; TCRdb keeps in-frame clones, though not all of them. The sample contains 150,000 to 200,000 clones, approximately 83% of which appear only once. The sequenced material came from PBMCs. The origin of the receptors is a woman aged 18-30 years in good health and CMV-seropositive.

The chain employs TRBV6-5 and TRBJ1-2; a possible D gene is TRBD1 (6 bases). Germline V CDR1 and CDR2: MNHEY, SVGAGI. This CDR3 contains 15 residues. Trimming removed 0 bases at V and 0 bases at J, with 8 bases between. As DNA, the CDR3 is TGTGCCAGCAGTTACTCCCCAGGGGCTAACTATGGCTACACCTTC. Translation: CASSYSPGANYGYTF.

The V gene is TRBV29-1, the J gene TRBJ1-2, with a tentative D call TRBD1 (6 bases). Germline-derived CDR1 and CDR2 are SQVTM and ANQGSEA. Trimming left V 2 bases short and J 4 bases short, with 14 bases between. CDR3 length: 14 residues. CDR3 coding DNA: TGCAGCGTTGAACCCCCAGGGGAGCTCTATGGCTACACCTTC. This codes for CSVEPPGELYGYTF.

The chain links TRBV6-5 to TRBJ1-2; 12 nucleotides line up with TRBD1. There are 15 residues in the CDR3. V was clipped by 6 bases and J by 8 bases; unmatched bases: 10. Germline values: CDR1 MNHEY, CDR2 SVGAGI. The CDR3 sequence is CASSPPGQGARGYTF. For the CDR3, the DNA is TGTGCCAGCAGCCCGCCGGGACAGGGGGCTCGAGGCTACACCTTC.

J is TRBJ1-1 and V is TRBV29-1; a possible D gene is TRBD1 (5 bases). V was trimmed by 7 bases and J by 10 bases, leaving 16 bases between them. Germline lookup yields CDR1 SQVTM and CDR2 ANQGSEA. The CDR3 runs to 11 residues. The CDR3 region is CSGSAGPGAFF. The CDR3 region has the DNA TGCAGCGGTAGCGCGGGGCCCGGAGCTTTCTTT.

The chain carries TRBV27 and TRBJ1-2, with 10 bases lining up with TRBD1. The CDR3 has 15 residues. The ends lost 6 bases at V and 4 bases at J; junction bases unmatched: 8. CDR1 and CDR2 (germline): MNHEY, SMNVEV (reference sequence). CDR3 loop: CASSDPGQGLYGYTF. CDR3 in DNA: TGTGCCAGCAGCGACCCGGGACAGGGGCTCTATGGCTACACCTTC.

This chain joins TRBV19 and TRBJ2-7; TRBD1 might be the D (6 bases). The CDR3 is 13 residues long. Trimming took off 3 bases at V and 2 bases at J, with 8 bases between the two ends. Per the germline V gene, CDR1 is LNHDA and CDR2 is SQIVND (reference sequence). The CDR3 bases are TGTGCCAGTAGTATTAGGGGGACCTACGAGCAGTACTTC. It encodes CASSIRGTYEQYF.

The chain has TRBV29-1 and TRBJ2-7; maybe TRBD2 (5 bases). Germline V lookup: CDR1 SQVTM, CDR2 ANQGSEA. Trimming removed 7 bases at V and 0 bases at J, with 13 bases between. The CDR3 consists of 13 residues. The CDR3 protein is CSARTSSSYEQYF. The DNA of the CDR3 is TGCAGCGCCAGGACTTCGAGCTCCTACGAGCAGTACTTC.

The chain links TRBV11-3 to TRBJ2-7; possibly TRBD2 for D (5 bases). Germline V lookup: CDR1 SGHNT, CDR2 YENEEA. CDR3 size: 16 residues. Trimming removed 7 bases from V and 2 bases from J, with 21 bases in between. The CDR3 loop reads CASTQPSPGTTYEQYF. In DNA form, the CDR3 reads TGTGCCAGCACCCAACCATCCCCGGGAACCACCTACGAGCAGTACTTC. The full variable domain, rest sourced from reference TRBV11-3 and TRBJ2-7, is EAGVVQSPRYKIIEKKQPVAFWCNPISGHNTLYWYLQNLGQGPELLIRYENEEAVDDSQLPKDRFSAERLKGVDSTLKIQPAELGDSAVYLCASTQPSPGTTYEQYFGPGTRLTVT.

Here the CDR3 reads CASSQGLGRAYNEQFF. The CDR3 coding sequence is TGCGCCAGCAGCCAAGGTCTGGGGCGAGCATACAATGAGCAGTTCTTC. The chain links TRBV4-3 to TRBJ2-1; possibly TRBD1 for D (5 bases). The germline gives CDR1 LGHNA, CDR2 YSLEER. Trimming shortened V by 1 base and J by 4 bases, and 14 bases separated the two germline ends. The CDR3 has 16 residues.

The chain couples TRBV5-6 to TRBJ1-1; the D gene is possibly TRBD1 (5 bases). The CDR3 contains 13 residues. Per germline, CDR1 SGHDT and CDR2 YYEEEE. V lost 5 bases, J lost 9 bases, and 17 bases lay in between. CDR3 in DNA: TGTGCCAGCAGACCGGCGGGCGGGGCTCAAGCTTTCTTT. This encodes CASRPAGGAQAFF.

This clone is a singleton in its sample. The chain couples TRBV7-2 to TRBJ1-2, with a weak D call TRBD1 (6 bases). The CDR3 runs 16 residues. Trimming pared 1 base from V and 2 bases from J, leaving 14 bases between. CDR1 and CDR2 from the germline V gene are SGHTA and FQGNSA. CDR3 nucleotide sequence: TGTGCCAGCAGCTTAGGCCGAGCAGGGGCGAACTATGGCTACACCTTC. Its translation is CASSLGRAGANYGYTF.

This chain connects TRBV6-1 to TRBJ1-3; the D is unclear. Germline V gene data show CDR1 as MNHNS and CDR2 as SASEGT. Trimming removed 4 bases from V and 2 bases from J, with 15 bases in between. The CDR3 totals 16 residues. The CDR3 spells CASSALPSKPGNTIYF. The CDR3, as DNA: TGTGCCAGCAGTGCCCTCCCGTCTAAACCTGGAAACACCATATATTTT.

Concerning this clone: One end of the junction varies from germline; a read error may be responsible. The chain has TRBV19 and TRBJ2-1; 11 bases are shared with TRBD2. The germline CDR1 and CDR2 sequences are LNHDA and SQIVND (reference sequence). The length of the CDR3 is 14 residues. Written as DNA, the CDR3 is TGTGCCAGTAGAATAGCGGGGGGGAACAATGAGCAGTTCTTC. Residues: CASRIAGGNNEQFF.

The V gene is TRBV5-4, the J gene TRBJ1-1; TRBD1 matches 7 bases. Germline CDR1 is SGHNT and CDR2 is YYREEE (reference sequence). The CDR3 spans 13 residues. The J segment lost 4 bases and the V segment lost 3 bases, leaving 3 bases of the junction unmatched. The CDR3 DNA sequence: TGTGCCAGCAGCTCGCAGGGGGGCACTGAAGCTTTCTTT. Protein product: CASSSQGGTEAFF.

This sequence joins TRBV18 and TRBJ1-6; 9 bases align to TRBD1. The J segment lost 5 bases and the V segment lost 2 bases, leaving 1 base of the junction unmatched. Germline V CDR1 and CDR2: KGHSH, LQKENI. This CDR3 is built from 15 residues. The CDR3 reads CASSPWTGDNSPLHF. Written as DNA, the CDR3 is TGTGCCAGCTCACCATGGACAGGGGATAATTCACCCCTCCACTTT. Variable domain in full (rest from reference TRBV18 and TRBJ1-6): NAGVMQNPRHLVRRRGQEARLRCSPMKGHSHVYWYRQLPEEGLKFMVYLQKENIIDESGMPKERFSAEFPKEGPSILRIQQVVRGDSAAYFCASSPWTGDNSPLHFGNGTRLTVT.

The CDR3 DNA reads as TGTGCCAGCAGTCCCCTTTCCCACACCGGGGAGCTGTTTTTT. Translated, it gives CASSPLSHTGELFF. The chain uses TRBV6-5 and TRBJ2-2; D not certain. The germline gives CDR1 MNHEY, CDR2 SVGAGI. This CDR3 is 14 amino acids long. Deletions cut 5 bases from V and 3 bases from J, with 10 bases between.

This clone was detected a few times. CDR3 residues: CARTQGGYRSPLHF. The CDR3 DNA follows: TGTGCCAGGACACAGGGAGGGTATCGGTCACCCCTCCACTTT. V and J are TRBV7-2 and TRBJ1-6; a possible D gene is TRBD1 (6 bases). The CDR3 covers 14 residues. Trimming left V 9 bases short and J 10 bases short, with 19 bases between. Per the germline V gene, CDR1 is SGHTA and CDR2 is FQGNSA.

This clone was seen only a few times. The J gene is TRBJ1-1, the V gene TRBV13, with D possibly matching TRBD1 (5 bases). V was pared by 3 bases and J by 7 bases, with 9 bases between. The CDR3 loop spans 12 amino acids. CDR1 and CDR2 (germline): PRHDT, FYEKMQ (reference sequence). CDR3 sequence: CASSFLQDEAFF. CDR3 sequence (DNA): TGTGCCAGCAGCTTCTTACAGGATGAAGCTTTCTTT.

This clone occurred once. The chain has TRBV4-2 and TRBJ2-3; 7 bases align to TRBD2. The CDR3 sequence is 16 residues long. V dropped 0 bases and J dropped 4; count of bases not matched to a gene: 7. CDR1 and CDR2 (germline): LGHNA, YNFKEQ. The CDR3 is CASSQDIGGGADTQYF. CDR3 bases: TGTGCCAGCAGCCAAGACATTGGGGGGGGAGCAGATACGCAGTATTTT.

The genes are TRBV4-1 and TRBJ2-7, with D possibly TRBD1 on 5 matching bases. In germline, CDR1 is MGHRA, CDR2 YSYEKL. The CDR3 covers 16 residues. V lost 1 base and J 0 bases, leaving 13 bases between the germline ends. CDR3 DNA: TGCGCCAGCAGCCAAGCTGGGGCTGATAACTCCTACGAGCAGTACTTC. Residues: CASSQAGADNSYEQYF.

This clone was detected once. The genes are TRBV27 and TRBJ1-1; perhaps TRBD1 as D (5 bases). V lost 2 bases, J lost 10 bases, and 11 bases lay in between. CDR1 is MNHEY and CDR2 is SMNVEV in the germline V gene (reference sequence). CDR3 length: 12 residues. CDR3 DNA sequence: TGTGCCAGCAGTTTACGCGGGGGAAGAGCTTTCTTT. It translates to CASSLRGGRAFF.

The rearrangement links TRBV28 to TRBJ2-1, with 7 bases fitting TRBD1. V lost 3 bases, J lost 9 bases, and 8 bases stayed unmatched. This CDR3 region has 14 residues. Germline CDR1 and CDR2: MDHEN and SYDVKM. CDR3 bases: TGTGCCAGCAGTTTTAGGGACAGCTTTGGTGAGCAGTTCTTC. Translated: CASSFRDSFGEQFF.

V and J are TRBV4-3 and TRBJ1-4, with D possibly being TRBD1 (6 bases). The CDR3 spans 15 residues. Deletions cut 3 bases from V and 1 base from J, with 9 bases between. Germline assignment: CDR1 LGHNA and CDR2 YSLEER. The CDR3 DNA reads as TGCGCCAGCAGCCATTTACAGGGAACTAATGAAAAACTGTTTTTT. Its protein is CASSHLQGTNEKLFF.